Presented here are 10 T cell receptor beta chains from one specimen sequenced in a study of blood T cells in healthy people across ages. PCR was performed a second time for about 6 to 12 cycles using a sample-barcoded 5' primer and a J-beta primer mix. TCRdb processed the 5' RACE reads anew with MiXCR; each CDR3 protein has one entry. The sample gives over 600,000 distinct CDR3 sequences, 20% to 25% of which show up once; roughly 3.4% is in the top ten. Sequences were obtained from blood. These receptors were obtained from a man between 65 and 80 years old in good health.

As to this clonotype: One base away lies a much larger clone, so this may be a sequencing read error. V and J are TRBV20-1 and TRBJ2-1; 11 positions match TRBD2. Losses at the gene ends were 5 bases for V and 12 bases for J; bases not matched to a gene: 9. The germline V gene encodes CDR1 DFQATT and CDR2 SNEGSKA (reference sequence). The CDR3 loop spans 13 amino acids. The CDR3 protein is CSALLAGEARQFF. The DNA of the CDR3 is TGCAGTGCTTTACTAGCGGGAGAAGCTCGGCAGTTCTTC.

In its sample, this clonotype was seen a few times. This chain connects TRBV10-2 to TRBJ2-1; TRBD2 matches at 13 bases. The CDR3 is 16 amino acids. Germline loops: CDR1 WSHSY, CDR2 SAAADI. The junction had 6 bases not matched to a gene; V was cut back by 10 bases and J by 0 bases. This CDR3 reads CATRRTSGGSYNEQFF. Here the CDR3 DNA reads TGCGCCACCAGAAGGACTAGCGGGGGCTCCTACAATGAGCAGTTCTTC.

This clonotype appeared many times. V usage is TRBV2 and J usage is TRBJ2-1; D not certain. Trimming took off 6 bases at V and 0 bases at J, with 3 bases between the two ends. This CDR3 is 12 amino acids long. Germline loops: CDR1 SNHLY, CDR2 FYNNEI. DNA of the CDR3: TGTGCCAGCAGGAGCTCCTACAATGAGCAGTTCTTC. Its protein product is CASRSSYNEQFF.

In its sample, this clonotype was seen a few times. This sequence joins TRBV10-3 and TRBJ2-5; maybe TRBD1 (6 bases). Germline V CDR1 and CDR2: ENHRY, SYGVKD. Trimming took 1 base from V and 5 from J, leaving 20 bases between them. This CDR3 spans 17 amino acids. The DNA for the CDR3 is TGTGCCATCAGTGAGTATGGGACACAAAGATCTTCGGAGACCCAGTACTTC. Its translation is CAISEYGTQRSSETQYF.

There are many counts of this clonotype. Here the CDR3 reads CASMSGETQYF. CDR3 DNA: TGTGCCAGCATGAGCGGCGAGACCCAGTACTTC. V usage is TRBV12-3 or TRBV12-4 and J usage is TRBJ2-5, with a weak D call TRBD2 (5 bases). Trimming took off 7 bases at V and 5 bases at J, with 8 bases between the two ends. The CDR3 consists of 11 residues.

This clonotype was counted at least ten times. The rearrangement uses TRBV20-1 and TRBJ2-5; D possibly corresponds to TRBD1 (6 bases). Per germline, CDR1 DFQATT and CDR2 SNEGSKA (reference sequence). This CDR3 is 14 amino acids long. With 1 base removed from V and 2 bases from J, the gap between germline ends came to 11 bases. CDR3 sequence reads: CSARGSRGQETQYF. The CDR3 nucleotides read TGCAGTGCTAGAGGGAGCAGGGGACAAGAGACCCAGTACTTC.

V gene TRBV11-2 combines with J gene TRBJ2-3, with 9 nucleotides matching TRBD1. CDR3 length: 16 residues. Per the germline V gene, CDR1 is SGHAT and CDR2 is FQNNGV. V trimming: 3 bases; J trimming: 3 bases; junction bases outside the gene matches: 7. The CDR3 region has the DNA TGTGCCAGCAGCTTTGCACCGGGACAGGGTACAGATACGCAGTATTTT. Amino acid sequence: CASSFAPGQGTDTQYF.

This clonotype was detected only a few times. This chain uses TRBV5-1 with TRBJ1-3, with D unclear. This CDR3 spans 14 amino acids. In germline, CDR1 is SGHRS, CDR2 YFSETQ. V lost 5 bases and J 0 bases, leaving 9 bases between the germline ends. This chain's CDR3 is CASRLERSGNTIYF. For the CDR3, the DNA is TGCGCCAGCAGACTGGAACGCTCTGGAAACACCATATATTTT.

This clonotype was recorded once. Sequence at one end of the junction differs from germline and may be a read error. The J gene is TRBJ2-3, the V gene TRBV12-3 or TRBV12-4, with 9 bases identical to TRBD2. The CDR3 covers 16 residues. The DNA of the CDR3 is TGTGCCAGCAGTTTCTTAGCGGGAGTGACCACAGATACGGAGTATTTT. Encoded protein: CASSFLAGVTTDTEYF.

The rearrangement links TRBV7-9 to TRBJ2-4; 9 positions match TRBD1. Germline values: CDR1 SEHNR, CDR2 FQNEAQ (reference sequence). With 2 bases clipped from V and 8 bases from J, the junction kept 10 bases outside the gene matches. The CDR3 sequence is 16 residues long. The DNA for the CDR3 is TGTGCCAGCAGCTTAAACTCTCGACAGGGGGTACACATTCAGTACTTC. It yields the protein CASSLNSRQGVHIQYF.